The source of this T cell receptor (beta chain) is a study of cytomegalovirus exposure and HLA in healthy donors. Overall study results and limits: Later analysis identified 16,000 or so TCR beta sequences associated with HLA alleles, using a false discovery rate threshold of 0.05. Presence/absence analyses assumed roughly uniform sequencing depth across donors. One variant, a missense change in DCLRE1C, was linked in a later analysis to TCR beta V- and J-gene trimming. A later analysis showed TCR association rates differing by HLA locus, peaking at DRB1 and lowest at HLA-C.

Regarding this clone: What it binds is not known.

Trimming left V 8 bases short and J 0 bases short, with 14 bases between. CDR3 length equals 14 residues. Germline V gene data show CDR1 as SNHLY and CDR2 as FYNNEI. This PCR relied on a set of 60 Vbeta primers and 13 Jbeta primers. Profiled with immunoSEQ multiplex PCR; TCRdb holds only in-frame clones, not every one. Of 50,000 or so clones in the sample, around three fifths were seen once. This chain uses TRBV2 with TRBJ2-7; tentative D call: TRBD1 (6 bases). The receptor comes from a human donor in good health. Material for sequencing was PBMCs. The CDR3: CASADRRPSYEQYF. The CDR3 bases are TGTGCCAGCGCCGACAGGCGGCCCTCCTACGAGCAGTACTTC.